This entry lists 24 T cell receptor beta chains sequenced from one sample in a study of identical twins. Using its own MiXCR run on the 5' RACE reads, TCRdb lists one record per CDR3 protein. Of 690,000 or so distinct CDR3 sequences in the sample, 8.6% were seen once. The sample was also linked to a second study, of yellow fever vaccine responses in identical twins.

Sample: PBMCs. These receptors were taken from a woman between 18 and 29 years old in good health.

This clonotype was observed many times. The genes are TRBV6-5 and TRBJ1-1, with 7 bases aligning to TRBD1. Germline lookup yields CDR1 MNHEY and CDR2 SVGAGI. The CDR3 is 14 residues long. The junction had 6 bases not matched to a gene; V was cut back by 4 bases and J by 4 bases. CDR3 sequence reads: CASSFRQGSTEAFF. In DNA, the CDR3 is TGTGCCAGCAGTTTCCGACAGGGTAGCACTGAAGCTTTCTTT.

V is TRBV7-2 and J is TRBJ2-7; 8 bases fit TRBD2. V shed 5 bases and J 5 bases; nucleotides not matched to a gene: 11. The germline V gene encodes CDR1 SGHTA and CDR2 FQGNSA. The CDR3 extends over 15 amino acids. As DNA, the CDR3 is TGTGCCAGCAGCATCCGGGGCGGGGGGCGCAACGAGCAGTACTTC. Encoded protein: CASSIRGGGRNEQYF.

The chain is built from TRBV7-8 and TRBJ2-5; 10 nucleotides agree with TRBD1. This CDR3 spans 19 amino acids. Germline V gene sequence: CDR1 SGHVS, CDR2 FQNEAQ. The V segment lost 1 base and the J segment 2 bases; nucleotides outside the gene matches: 13. The CDR3 coding sequence is TGTGCCAGCAGCTTAGGGGAACTAACGGACAGGGGGAGGCAAGAGACCCAGTACTTC. Translated: CASSLGELTDRGRQETQYF.

J is TRBJ2-3 and V is TRBV20-1; D is unresolved. Germline CDR1 is DFQATT and CDR2 is SNEGSKA (reference sequence). V lost 5 bases, J lost 1 base, and 10 bases lay in between. The CDR3 length is 13 residues. CDR3 residues: CSAPGRGTDTQYF. The CDR3 DNA reads TGCAGTGCTCCCGGAAGGGGCACAGATACGCAGTATTTT.

This clonotype was seen many times. This rearrangement joins TRBV7-9 to TRBJ2-2; TRBD1 aligns across 7 bases. V dropped 5 bases and J dropped 4; count of bases not matched to a gene: 10. The CDR3 sequence is 16 residues long. Germline V CDR1 and CDR2: SEHNR, FQNEAQ (reference sequence). DNA of the CDR3: TGTGCCAGCAGCCCCGACAGGGAGTTGAGCACCGGGGAGCTGTTTTTT. This encodes CASSPDRELSTGELFF. The full variable domain, completed using reference TRBV7-9 and TRBJ2-2, is DTGVSQNPRHKITKRGQNVTFRCDPISEHNRLYWYRQTLGQGPEFLTYFQNEAQLEKSRLLSDRFSAERPKGSFSTLEIQRTEQGDSAMYLCASSPDRELSTGELFFGEGSRLTVL.

This chain links TRBV19 with TRBJ2-1, with 11 bases identical to TRBD2. Germline loops: CDR1 LNHDA, CDR2 SQIVND (reference sequence). This CDR3 comprises 14 residues. The junction had 7 bases not matched to a gene; V was cut back by 7 bases and J by 8 bases. The CDR3 loop is CASKGASGRYEQFF. The CDR3, as DNA: TGTGCCAGTAAAGGAGCTAGCGGGAGGTATGAGCAGTTCTTC.

The chain carries TRBV2 and TRBJ2-2; D might be TRBD1 (5 bases). Per the germline V gene, CDR1 is SNHLY and CDR2 is FYNNEI. CDR3 length: 15 amino acids. V lost 1 base and J lost 6, with 12 bases in between. The CDR3 DNA is TGTGCCAGCAGTGAAGTGGGGCTTTTAGCCGGGGAGCTGTTTTTT. Translation gives CASSEVGLLAGELFF.

The table lists this clonotype with a few counts. J is TRBJ2-1 and V is TRBV6-1; 10 positions match TRBD2. The CDR3 extends over 15 amino acids. V dropped 5 bases and J dropped 4; count of bases not matched to a gene: 5. CDR1 and CDR2 from the germline V gene are MNHNS and SASEGT. The CDR3, as DNA: TGTGCCAGCAGTCCGGGACTAGCGACATACAATGAGCAGTTCTTC. This translates into CASSPGLATYNEQFF.

The rearrangement uses TRBV20-1 and TRBJ2-7, with 11 bases aligning to TRBD2. CDR3 length equals 14 residues. Losses at the gene ends were 6 bases for V and 0 bases for J; bases not matched to a gene: 4. Germline loops: CDR1 DFQATT, CDR2 SNEGSKA (reference sequence). The CDR3 is CSALAGDYSYEQYF. In DNA form, the CDR3 reads TGCAGTGCACTAGCGGGAGATTACTCCTACGAGCAGTACTTC.

This clonotype has a count of ten or more. The rearrangement joins TRBV28 to TRBJ2-5; TRBD2 matches 7 bases. Germline V gene data show CDR1 as MDHEN and CDR2 as SYDVKM. V lost 4 bases, J lost 5 bases, and 10 bases stayed unmatched. This CDR3 has 15 residues. CDR3 region: CASSSGRTGGETQYF. CDR3 nucleotide sequence: TGTGCCAGCAGTTCTGGACGGACGGGAGGTGAGACCCAGTACTTC. Supplemented by reference TRBV28 and TRBJ2-5, the full variable domain reads DVKVTQSSRYLVKRTGEKVFLECVQDMDHENMFWYRQDPGLGLRLIYFSYDVKMKEKGDIPEGYSVSREKKERFSLILESASTNQTSMYLCASSSGRTGGETQYFGPGTRLLVL.

The chain is built from TRBV20-1 and TRBJ2-6; no reliable D call. The CDR3 sequence is 16 residues long. V was shortened by 3 bases and J by 1 base, with 13 bases between the two germline ends. Germline CDR1 DFQATT, CDR2 SNEGSKA (reference sequence). CDR3 in DNA: TGCAGTGCTAGCGGTAGGGATGGTTCTGGGGCCAACGTCCTGACTTTC. This encodes CSASGRDGSGANVLTF.

This clonotype was seen more than once but under ten times. The J gene is TRBJ2-3, the V gene TRBV18; no clear D. The CDR3 loop spans 15 amino acids. The germline CDR1 and CDR2 sequences are KGHSH and LQKENI. V lost 3 bases to trimming and J lost 2 bases, with 12 bases between them. In DNA, the CDR3 is TGTGCCAGCTCACCGCTGGGCTTTGTCACAGATACGCAGTATTTT. Translation gives CASSPLGFVTDTQYF.

This clonotype was counted a few times. The chain couples TRBV11-3 to TRBJ2-2, with 8 bases identical to TRBD1. Germline CDR1 reads SGHNT; CDR2 reads YENEEA. J lost 1 base, V lost 8 bases, and 3 bases had no gene match. This CDR3 is 14 amino acids long. For the CDR3, the DNA is TGTGCCAGCCCCGGACAGGGGAACACCGGGGAGCTGTTTTTT. Its translation: CASPGQGNTGELFF.

This clonotype was detected many times. The chain combines TRBV19 with TRBJ1-5; D is unclear. CDR1 is LNHDA, CDR2 SQIVND, per germline (reference sequence). The CDR3 runs 14 residues. V was shortened by 1 base and J by 0 bases, with 4 bases between the two germline ends. The CDR3 is CASSIGHSNQPQHF. CDR3 DNA: TGTGCCAGTAGTATAGGACATAGCAATCAGCCCCAGCATTTT. The full variable domain, its missing parts supplied by reference TRBV19 and TRBJ1-5, is DGGITQSPKYLFRKEGQNVTLSCEQNLNHDAMYWYRQDPGQGLRLIYYSQIVNDFQKGDIAEGYSVSREKKESFPLTVTSAQKNPTAFYLCASSIGHSNQPQHFGDGTRLSIL.

V and J are TRBV25-1 and TRBJ1-2, with a possible D match to TRBD1 (6 bases). Germline CDR1 is MGHDK and CDR2 is SYGVNS. V lost 8 bases and J 8 bases, leaving 21 bases between the germline ends. The CDR3 runs to 14 residues. The CDR3 loop reads CASWNSPGVGGYTF. The CDR3 DNA follows: TGTGCCAGCTGGAATTCGCCAGGGGTAGGAGGCTACACCTTC.

This clonotype was counted a few times. The chain has TRBV9 and TRBJ2-7; either TRBD1 or TRBD2 may supply D (7 bases each). The CDR3 consists of 15 residues. V was cut by 4 bases and J by 2 bases, with 16 bases left in between. The V gene's germline CDR1 is SGDLS and CDR2 YYNGEE. CDR3 region: CASSPRQGLPYEQYF. In DNA, the CDR3 is TGTGCCAGCAGCCCCCGACAGGGACTACCCTACGAGCAGTACTTC.

This clonotype was counted a few times. J is TRBJ1-1 and V is TRBV6-2 or TRBV6-3, with 10 nucleotides matching TRBD1. The germline CDR1 and CDR2 sequences are MNHEY and SVGEGT. CDR3 length: 15 residues. V gave up 6 bases and J gave up 4 bases; unmatched junction bases: 8. The CDR3 coding sequence is TGTGCCAGCAGGAGACAGGGGGCATGGAGCACTGAAGCTTTCTTT. Translated: CASRRQGAWSTEAFF.

This chain links TRBV2 with TRBJ2-1; D is ambiguous. Trimming removed 1 base from V and 8 bases from J, with 6 bases in between. In germline, CDR1 is SNHLY, CDR2 FYNNEI. This CDR3 region has 12 residues. In DNA form, the CDR3 reads TGTGCCAGCAGTGAAGGGCTAGATGAGCAGTTCTTC. Its translation: CASSEGLDEQFF.

This chain links TRBV12-3 or TRBV12-4 with TRBJ2-2; TRBD1 is a possible D gene (5 bases). V was trimmed by 7 bases and J by 4 bases, leaving 16 bases between them. The CDR3 is 15 amino acids. CDR3 sequence: CASNLPPGLTGELFF. CDR3 DNA sequence: TGTGCCAGCAATCTGCCACCAGGGCTCACCGGGGAGCTGTTTTTT.

The gene calls are TRBV3-1 and TRBJ1-1; D perhaps matches TRBD1 (5 bases). Germline values: CDR1 LGHDT, CDR2 YNNKEL (reference sequence). Between the trimmed V and J ends, which lost 4 bases and 0 bases, there was a span of 12 bases. This CDR3 contains 15 residues. This CDR3 reads CASSPRGVLNTEAFF. CDR3 DNA sequence: TGTGCCAGCAGCCCCCGAGGGGTGTTGAACACTGAAGCTTTCTTT.

For the CDR3, the DNA is TGTGCCATCAGTGCGGGACTTCTTGGGGCCAACGTCCTGACTTTC. Protein product: CAISAGLLGANVLTF. The genes are TRBV10-3 and TRBJ2-6; D might be TRBD2 (6 bases). CDR3 size: 15 residues. Trimming removed 4 bases from V and 3 bases from J, with 10 bases in between. Germline loops: CDR1 ENHRY, CDR2 SYGVKD.

The genes are TRBV3-1 and TRBJ1-2, with D unclear. The V gene's germline CDR1 is LGHDT and CDR2 YNNKEL (reference sequence). V was trimmed by 3 bases and J by 4 bases, leaving 12 bases between them. CDR3 length: 14 amino acids. The CDR3 DNA follows: TGTGCCAGCAGCCACCCTAGACAAGTCTATGGCTACACCTTC. It codes for CASSHPRQVYGYTF.

The chain carries TRBV6-1 and TRBJ2-7; tentative D call: TRBD1 (6 bases). CDR1 MNHNS and CDR2 SASEGT come from the germline V gene. The V end lost 6 bases, the J end lost 1 base, and 13 bases lay between the germline ends. CDR3 length: 14 amino acids. The CDR3 loop reads CASRHRVLSYEQYF. The DNA of the CDR3 is TGTGCCAGCAGGCACAGGGTGTTGTCCTACGAGCAGTACTTC.

The rearrangement joins TRBV14 to TRBJ2-1, with TRBD2 matching 8 bases. J was trimmed by 0 bases and V by 10 bases; bases with no gene match: 11. The CDR3 length is 16 residues. Germline CDR1 SGHDN, CDR2 FVKESK. CDR3 amino acids: CATIKESGSSYNEQFF. DNA of the CDR3: TGTGCCACCATAAAAGAAAGCGGGAGCTCCTACAATGAGCAGTTCTTC.